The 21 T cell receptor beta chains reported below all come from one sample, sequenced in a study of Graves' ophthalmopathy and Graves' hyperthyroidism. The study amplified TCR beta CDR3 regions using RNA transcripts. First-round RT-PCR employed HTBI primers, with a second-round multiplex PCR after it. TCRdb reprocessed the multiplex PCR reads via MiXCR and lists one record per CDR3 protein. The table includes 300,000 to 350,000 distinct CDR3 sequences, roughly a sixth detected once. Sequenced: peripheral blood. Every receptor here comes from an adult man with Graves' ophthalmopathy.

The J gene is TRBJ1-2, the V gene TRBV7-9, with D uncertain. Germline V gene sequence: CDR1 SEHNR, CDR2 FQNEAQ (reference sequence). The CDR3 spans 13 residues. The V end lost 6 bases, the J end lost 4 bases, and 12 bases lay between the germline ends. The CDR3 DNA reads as TGTGCCAGCAGGATCGATTCGGCCTATGGCTACACCTTC. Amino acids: CASRIDSAYGYTF.

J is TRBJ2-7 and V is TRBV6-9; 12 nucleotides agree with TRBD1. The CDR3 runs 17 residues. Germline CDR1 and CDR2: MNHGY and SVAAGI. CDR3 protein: CVGYPGDRGLGSYEQYF. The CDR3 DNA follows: TGTGTCGGCTACCCCGGGGACAGGGGGCTAGGCTCCTACGAGCAGTACTTC.

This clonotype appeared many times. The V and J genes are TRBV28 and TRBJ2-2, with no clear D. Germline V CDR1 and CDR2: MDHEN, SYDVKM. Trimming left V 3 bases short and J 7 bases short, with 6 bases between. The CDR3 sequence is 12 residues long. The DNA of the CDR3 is TGTGCCAGCAGTTTGTTCGGCGGGGAGCTGTTTTTT. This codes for CASSLFGGELFF. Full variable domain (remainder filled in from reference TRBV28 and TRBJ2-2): DVKVTQSSRYLVKRTGEKVFLECVQDMDHENMFWYRQDPGLGLRLIYFSYDVKMKEKGDIPEGYSVSREKKERFSLILESASTNQTSMYLCASSLFGGELFFGEGSRLTVL.

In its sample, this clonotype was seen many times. CDR3 amino acids: CASSSPRGEETQYF. The CDR3 region has the DNA TGTGCCAGCAGTTCTCCCCGGGGGGAAGAGACCCAGTACTTC. The chain couples TRBV6-5 to TRBJ2-5; the match to TRBD2 covers 7 bases. J lost 3 bases, V lost 4 bases, and 5 bases had no gene match. The germline gives CDR1 MNHEY, CDR2 SVGAGI. The CDR3 loop spans 14 amino acids.

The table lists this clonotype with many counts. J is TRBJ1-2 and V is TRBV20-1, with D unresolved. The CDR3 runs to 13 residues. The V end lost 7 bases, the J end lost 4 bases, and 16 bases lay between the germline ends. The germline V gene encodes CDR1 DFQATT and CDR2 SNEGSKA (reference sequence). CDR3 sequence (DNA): TGCAGTGGGGGAATTCGCGAGACCTATGGCTACACCTTC. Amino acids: CSGGIRETYGYTF.

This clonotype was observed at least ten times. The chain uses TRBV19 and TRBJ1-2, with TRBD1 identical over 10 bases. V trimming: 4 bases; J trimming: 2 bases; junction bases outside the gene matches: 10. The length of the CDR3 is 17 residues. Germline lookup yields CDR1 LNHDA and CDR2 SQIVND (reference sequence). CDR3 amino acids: CASSKQVGQGRNYGYTF. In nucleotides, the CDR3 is TGTGCCAGTAGTAAGCAGGTGGGACAGGGGAGGAACTATGGCTACACCTTC.

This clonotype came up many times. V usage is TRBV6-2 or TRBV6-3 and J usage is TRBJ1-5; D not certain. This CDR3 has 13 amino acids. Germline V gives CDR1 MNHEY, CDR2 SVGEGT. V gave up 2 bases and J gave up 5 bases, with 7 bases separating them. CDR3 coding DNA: TGTGCCAGCAGTTACACGGGTTATCAGCCCCAGCATTTT. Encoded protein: CASSYTGYQPQHF.

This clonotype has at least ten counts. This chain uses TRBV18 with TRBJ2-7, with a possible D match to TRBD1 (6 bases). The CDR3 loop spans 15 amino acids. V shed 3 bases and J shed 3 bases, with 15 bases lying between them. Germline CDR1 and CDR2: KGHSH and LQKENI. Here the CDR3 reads CASSPIRGTNYEQYF. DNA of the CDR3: TGTGCCAGCTCACCCATTAGGGGGACAAACTACGAGCAGTACTTC.

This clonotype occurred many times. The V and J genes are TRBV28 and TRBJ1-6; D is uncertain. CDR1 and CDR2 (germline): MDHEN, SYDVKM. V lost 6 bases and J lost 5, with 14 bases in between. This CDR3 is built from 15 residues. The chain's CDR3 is CASRSVGRDNSPLHF. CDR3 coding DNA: TGTGCCAGCAGATCAGTAGGGCGGGATAATTCACCCCTCCACTTT.

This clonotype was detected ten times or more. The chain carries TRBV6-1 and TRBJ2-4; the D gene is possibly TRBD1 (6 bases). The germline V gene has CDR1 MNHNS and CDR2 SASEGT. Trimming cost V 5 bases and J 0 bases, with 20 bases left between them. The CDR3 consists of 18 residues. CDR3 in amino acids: CASSRVGGSEGAKNIQYF. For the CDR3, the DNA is TGTGCCAGCAGTCGCGTTGGGGGCTCCGAGGGAGCCAAAAACATTCAGTACTTC.

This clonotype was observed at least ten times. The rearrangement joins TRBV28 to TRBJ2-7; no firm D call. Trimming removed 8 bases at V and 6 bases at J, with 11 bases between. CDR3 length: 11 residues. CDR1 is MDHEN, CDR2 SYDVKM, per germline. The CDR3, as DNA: TGTGCCAGCGGCTCCCCCAGCGAGCAGTACTTC. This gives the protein CASGSPSEQYF.

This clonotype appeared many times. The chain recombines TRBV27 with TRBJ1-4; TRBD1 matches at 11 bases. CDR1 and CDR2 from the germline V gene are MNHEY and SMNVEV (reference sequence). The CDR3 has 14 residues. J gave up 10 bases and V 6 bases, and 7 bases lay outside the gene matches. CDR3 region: CASRPGTGGRKLFF. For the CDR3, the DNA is TGTGCCAGCAGACCCGGGACAGGGGGAAGAAAACTGTTTTTT.

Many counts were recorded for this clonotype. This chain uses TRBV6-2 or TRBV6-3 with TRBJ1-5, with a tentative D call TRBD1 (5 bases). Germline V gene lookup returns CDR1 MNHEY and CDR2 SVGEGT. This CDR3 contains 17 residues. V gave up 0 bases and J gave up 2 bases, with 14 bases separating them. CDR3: CASSYSFWDRGNQPQHF. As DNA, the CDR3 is TGTGCCAGCAGTTACTCGTTTTGGGACCGTGGCAATCAGCCCCAGCATTTT.

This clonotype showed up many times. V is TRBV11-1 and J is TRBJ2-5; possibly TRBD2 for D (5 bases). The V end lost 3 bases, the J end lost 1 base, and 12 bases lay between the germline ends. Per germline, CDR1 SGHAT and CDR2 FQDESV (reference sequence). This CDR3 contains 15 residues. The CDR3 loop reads CASSFLRESQETQYF. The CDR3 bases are TGTGCCAGCAGCTTCCTGAGGGAGAGCCAAGAGACCCAGTACTTC.

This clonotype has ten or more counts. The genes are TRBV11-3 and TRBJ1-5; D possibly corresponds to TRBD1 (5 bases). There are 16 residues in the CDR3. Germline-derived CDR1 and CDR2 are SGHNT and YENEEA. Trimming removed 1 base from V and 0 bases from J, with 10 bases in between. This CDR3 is CASSLVFGGSNQPQHF. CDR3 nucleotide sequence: TGTGCCAGCAGCTTAGTTTTCGGGGGTAGCAATCAGCCCCAGCATTTT. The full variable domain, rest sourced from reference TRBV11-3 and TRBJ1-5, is EAGVVQSPRYKIIEKKQPVAFWCNPISGHNTLYWYLQNLGQGPELLIRYENEEAVDDSQLPKDRFSAERLKGVDSTLKIQPAELGDSAVYLCASSLVFGGSNQPQHFGDGTRLSIL.

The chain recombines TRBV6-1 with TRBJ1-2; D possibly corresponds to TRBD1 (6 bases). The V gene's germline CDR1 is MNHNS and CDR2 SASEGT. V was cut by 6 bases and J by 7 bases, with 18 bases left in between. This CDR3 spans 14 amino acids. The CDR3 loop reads CASRPLQGFRGYTF. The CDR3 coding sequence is TGTGCCAGCAGACCCCTACAGGGTTTCCGTGGCTACACCTTC.

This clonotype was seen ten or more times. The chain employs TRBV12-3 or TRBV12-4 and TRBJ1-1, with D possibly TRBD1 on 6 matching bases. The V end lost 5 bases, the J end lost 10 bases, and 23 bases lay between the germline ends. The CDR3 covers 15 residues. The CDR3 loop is CASSPPSGGGSGAFF. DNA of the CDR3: TGTGCCAGCAGTCCCCCCTCGGGAGGGGGAAGTGGAGCTTTCTTT.

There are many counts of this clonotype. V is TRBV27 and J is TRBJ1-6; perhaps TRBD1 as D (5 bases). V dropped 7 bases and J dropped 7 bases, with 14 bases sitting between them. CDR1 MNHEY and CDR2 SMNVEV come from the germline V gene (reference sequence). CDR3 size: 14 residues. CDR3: CASKRQGINSPLHF. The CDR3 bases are TGTGCCAGCAAGAGGCAGGGCATAAATTCACCCCTCCACTTT.

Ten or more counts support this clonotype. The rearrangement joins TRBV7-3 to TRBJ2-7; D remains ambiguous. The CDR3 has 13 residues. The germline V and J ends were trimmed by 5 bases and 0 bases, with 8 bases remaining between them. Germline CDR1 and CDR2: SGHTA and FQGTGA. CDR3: CASSNGASYEQYF. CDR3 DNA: TGTGCCAGCAGCAACGGAGCCTCCTACGAGCAGTACTTC. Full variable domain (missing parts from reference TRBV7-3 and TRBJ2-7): GAGVSQTPSNKVTEKGKYVELRCDPISGHTALYWYRQSLGQGPEFLIYFQGTGAADDSGLPNDRFFAVRPEGSVSTLKIQRTERGDSAVYLCASSNGASYEQYFGPGTRLTVT.

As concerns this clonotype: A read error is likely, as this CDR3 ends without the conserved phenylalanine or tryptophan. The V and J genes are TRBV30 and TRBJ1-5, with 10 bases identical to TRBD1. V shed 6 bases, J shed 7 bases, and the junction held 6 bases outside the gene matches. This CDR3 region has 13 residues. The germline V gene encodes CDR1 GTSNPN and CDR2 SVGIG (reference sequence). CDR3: CACRTGGGQPQHL. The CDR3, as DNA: TGTGCCTGCAGGACAGGGGGAGGGCAGCCCCAGCATCTT.

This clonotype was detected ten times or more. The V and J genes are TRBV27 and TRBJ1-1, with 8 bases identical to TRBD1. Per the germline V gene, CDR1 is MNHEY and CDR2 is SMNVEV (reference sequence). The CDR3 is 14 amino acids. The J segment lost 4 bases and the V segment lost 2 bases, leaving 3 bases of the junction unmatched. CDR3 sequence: CASSLKTGVTEAFF. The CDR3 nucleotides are TGTGCCAGCAGTTTAAAGACAGGGGTCACTGAAGCTTTCTTT.